This TCR beta chain was obtained from a study of cytomegalovirus exposure and HLA in healthy donors. The wider study: HLA-typed donors were the source of roughly 80 million unique TCRs held in an early data release. Regarding the study as a whole: The study carried out a later analysis of TCR beta sequences. It associated under 20,000 of them with specific HLA alleles at a false discovery rate of 0.05. A few CMV-associated chains were confirmed in vitro to be specific for CMV antigens.

With regard to this clone: The antigen is undetermined.

It was with 60 Vbeta and 13 Jbeta primers that the PCR ran. Produced via immunoSEQ multiplex PCR; TCRdb's table is partial and in-frame only. The sample includes about 110,000 clones, 60% to 80% of them seen just once. The donors were healthy bone marrow donors. J gave up 4 bases and V 0 bases, and 7 bases lay outside the gene matches. Looked up from germline, CDR1 is LNHDA and CDR2 is SQIVND (reference sequence). CDR3 size: 16 residues. The TCR originated in a man aged 35 to 55 in good health and CMV-seronegative. V gene TRBV19 combines with J gene TRBJ2-5; 8 bases match TRBD1. Sequencing was carried out using PBMCs. The CDR3 DNA reads as TGTGCCAGTAGTATAGATTCCCGGACAGGGAGAGAGACCCAGTACTTC. Amino acid sequence: CASSIDSRTGRETQYF.